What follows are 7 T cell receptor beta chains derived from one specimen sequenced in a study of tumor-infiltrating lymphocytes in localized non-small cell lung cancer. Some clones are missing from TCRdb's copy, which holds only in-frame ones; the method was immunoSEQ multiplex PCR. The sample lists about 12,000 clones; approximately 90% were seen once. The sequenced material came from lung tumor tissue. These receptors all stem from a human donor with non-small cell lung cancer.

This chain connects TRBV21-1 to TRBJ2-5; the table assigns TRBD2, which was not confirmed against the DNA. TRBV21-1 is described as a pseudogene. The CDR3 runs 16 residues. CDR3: CASSNDGTRKEETQYF. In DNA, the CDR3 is TGTGCCAGCAGCAACGACGGGACTAGGAAGGAAGAGACCCAGTACTTC.

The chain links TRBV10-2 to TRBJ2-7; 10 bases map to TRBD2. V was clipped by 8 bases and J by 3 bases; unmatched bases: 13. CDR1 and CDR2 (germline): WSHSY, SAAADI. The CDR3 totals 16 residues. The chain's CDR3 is CASVGVAGGPGYEQYF. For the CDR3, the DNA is TGCGCCAGCGTGGGAGTAGCGGGAGGCCCAGGCTACGAGCAGTACTTC.

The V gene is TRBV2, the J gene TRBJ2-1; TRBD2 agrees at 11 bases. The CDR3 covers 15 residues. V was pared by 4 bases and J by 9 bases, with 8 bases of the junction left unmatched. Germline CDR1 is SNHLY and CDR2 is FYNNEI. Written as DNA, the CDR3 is TGTGCCAGCAGTGCGGCTAGCGGGAGGAAGAGTGAGCAGTTCTTC. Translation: CASSAASGRKSEQFF.

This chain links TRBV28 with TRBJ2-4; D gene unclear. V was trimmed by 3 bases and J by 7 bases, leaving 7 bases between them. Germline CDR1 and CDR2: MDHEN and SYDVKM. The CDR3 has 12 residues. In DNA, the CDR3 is TGTGCCAGCAGTTTCCGACGGAACATTCAGTACTTC. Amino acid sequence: CASSFRRNIQYF.

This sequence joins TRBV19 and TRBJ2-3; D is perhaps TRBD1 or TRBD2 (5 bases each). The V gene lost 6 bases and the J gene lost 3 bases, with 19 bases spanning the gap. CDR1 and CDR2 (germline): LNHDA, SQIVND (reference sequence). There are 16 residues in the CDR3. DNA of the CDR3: TGTGCCAGTAGCCCCCTTACTGGGGGAGTAACAGATACGCAGTATTTT. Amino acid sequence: CASSPLTGGVTDTQYF.

Here the CDR3 DNA reads TGTGCCAGCAGCTGGGGCAACAATCAGCCCCAGCATTTT. Protein product: CASSWGNNQPQHF. This chain connects TRBV7-2 to TRBJ1-5; tentative D call: TRBD1 (5 bases). Between the trimmed V and J ends, which lost 4 bases and 3 bases, there was a span of 7 bases. This CDR3 is 13 amino acids long. CDR1 is SGHTA, CDR2 FQGNSA, per germline. Supplemented by reference TRBV7-2 and TRBJ1-5, the full variable domain reads GAGVSQSPSNKVTEKGKDVELRCDPISGHTALYWYRQSLGQGLEFLIYFQGNSAPDKSGLPSDRFSAERTGGSVSTLTIQRTQQEDSAVYLCASSWGNNQPQHFGDGTRLSIL.

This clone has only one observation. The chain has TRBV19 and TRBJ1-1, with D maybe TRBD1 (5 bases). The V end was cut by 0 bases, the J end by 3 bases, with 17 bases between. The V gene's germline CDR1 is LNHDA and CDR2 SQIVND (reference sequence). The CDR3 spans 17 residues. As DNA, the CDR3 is TGTGCCAGTAGTATAGATCCAGCGGGGACGAGTGACACTGAAGCTTTCTTT. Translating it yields CASSIDPAGTSDTEAFF.